The sequence of this TCR beta chain was determined in a study of shared clonotypes between healthy human individuals. The authors' processing: ImmunoSEQ output lacked quality scores and full-length reads, limiting matched filtering. Generated by immunoSEQ multiplex PCR, the TCRdb table keeps only in-frame clones and is missing some. The V and J calls and clone size are taken from that table; D and trimming were inferred from the DNA. The sample comprises around 1.6 million clones, under 99% of which are singletons, and roughly 0.45% rests with the top ten. A CD45RA-negative memory subset and a CD45RA+ naive subset were separated from the CD4+ cells. Overall study findings and caveats: As a rule, naive subsets had a larger estimated richness than memory subsets.

Note on this clone: The target antigen is unknown.

Sequencing input: naive CD4+ T cells sorted from blood. Subset reported: CD45RA+ positively selected. This TCR came from a man aged 25-45 years in good health.

CDR3 amino acids: CASSRTFSGANVLTF. The DNA for the CDR3 is TGTGCCAGCAGCCGCACCTTCTCTGGGGCCAACGTCCTGACTTTC. J is TRBJ2-6 and V is TRBV7-3; D not resolved. This CDR3 is 15 amino acids long. V dropped 5 bases and J dropped 0 bases, with 8 bases sitting between them. The germline V gene has CDR1 SGHTA and CDR2 FQGTGA.